The 21 T cell receptor beta chains below were found in one sample sequenced in a study of identical twins. MiXCR, run by TCRdb on the 5' RACE reads, gives a single entry per CDR3 protein. The sample lists around 1.7 million distinct CDR3 sequences, less than 35% occurring once. What was sequenced was cord blood. These receptors all come from a newborn girl in good health.

The rearrangement uses TRBV4-1 and TRBJ1-2; 9 bases align to TRBD1. Trimming took 7 bases from V and 1 from J; bases not matched to a gene: 10. The length of the CDR3 is 16 residues. CDR1 is MGHRA and CDR2 is YSYEKL in the germline V gene. CDR3 protein: CASNRLTGGGNYGYTF. CDR3 coding DNA: TGCGCCAGCAACCGCTTGACAGGGGGGGGTAACTATGGCTACACCTTC.

This clonotype has a handful of counts. J is TRBJ2-1 and V is TRBV21-1. TRBV21-1 is an annotated pseudogene. The CDR3 loop spans 13 amino acids. As DNA, the CDR3 is TGTGCCAGCAGCAAACTAAGGTCCTACGAGCAGTTCTTC. It specifies CASSKLRSYEQFF.

The chain employs TRBV5-1 and TRBJ2-3; D is undetermined. Germline V gene sequence: CDR1 SGHRS, CDR2 YFSETQ. V was cut by 3 bases and J by 5 bases, with 10 bases left in between. This CDR3 region has 13 residues. The CDR3 region has the DNA TGCGCCAGCAGCTGGGCAAAAGGAGATACGCAGTATTTT. The encoded protein is CASSWAKGDTQYF.

This clonotype was recorded many times. V and J are TRBV24-1 and TRBJ2-3, with D perhaps matching TRBD1 or TRBD2 (5 bases each). The length of the CDR3 is 15 residues. V dropped 4 bases and J dropped 2 bases, with 12 bases sitting between them. Germline assignment: CDR1 KGHDR and CDR2 SFDVKD. The CDR3 DNA sequence: TGTGCCACCAGTGACCCTGGGACGGTCACAGATACGCAGTATTTT. This translates into CATSDPGTVTDTQYF.

The table lists this clonotype with a few counts. The DNA of the CDR3 is TGTGCCAGCAGCCAAACAAGCGGGGGTCCCGATACGCAGTATTTT. It is translated as CASSQTSGGPDTQYF. J is TRBJ2-3 and V is TRBV3-1, with TRBD2 identical over 8 bases. CDR1 is LGHDT, CDR2 YNNKEL, per germline (reference sequence). Trimming at V came to 2 bases and at J to 6 bases, leaving 7 bases not matched to a gene. This CDR3 has 15 residues.

V usage is TRBV12-3 or TRBV12-4 and J usage is TRBJ2-3, with TRBD2 as a possible D gene (6 bases). Trimming removed 6 bases at V and 2 bases at J, with 18 bases between. The CDR3 totals 16 residues. CDR3 protein: CASRPQRAAFTDTQYF. In DNA form, the CDR3 reads TGTGCCAGCAGGCCTCAGCGGGCCGCCTTCACAGATACGCAGTATTTT.

J is TRBJ2-5 and V is TRBV20-1, with D maybe TRBD2 (5 bases). This CDR3 is 13 amino acids long. Germline V gene lookup returns CDR1 DFQATT and CDR2 SNEGSKA (reference sequence). V was shortened by 5 bases and J by 11 bases, with 21 bases between the two germline ends. CDR3: CSALRATVNEQYF. As DNA, the CDR3 is TGCAGTGCTTTGAGGGCGACGGTCAATGAGCAGTACTTC.

This clonotype was observed a handful of times. J is TRBJ2-2 and V is TRBV20-1; 7 bases line up with TRBD2. The germline gives CDR1 DFQATT, CDR2 SNEGSKA (reference sequence). Unmatched junction bases numbered 0, after V lost 1 base and J lost 4 bases. The CDR3 loop spans 13 amino acids. Written as DNA, the CDR3 is TGCAGTGCTAGAGCGGGAGGCACCGGGGAGCTGTTTTTT. Its protein is CSARAGGTGELFF.

The genes are TRBV5-1 and TRBJ1-2, with D unresolved. Deletions cut 5 bases from V and 6 bases from J, with 11 bases between. Germline V gene sequence: CDR1 SGHRS, CDR2 YFSETQ. CDR3 length equals 12 residues. CDR3 DNA: TGCGCCAGCAGTTATGACATTCATGGCTACACCTTC. This translates into CASSYDIHGYTF.

This clonotype was seen a handful of times. The CDR3 DNA reads as TGTGCCAGCAGTTTATCGGGTCTTAGCGGGAGGGACGGCAATGAGCAGTTCTTC. This translates into CASSLSGLSGRDGNEQFF. The chain has TRBV28 and TRBJ2-1, with 11 bases aligning to TRBD2. Germline lookup yields CDR1 MDHEN and CDR2 SYDVKM. CDR3 size: 18 residues. V was pared by 1 base and J by 6 bases, with 11 bases of the junction left unmatched.

V usage is TRBV4-2 and J usage is TRBJ1-1, with D unclear. CDR1 is LGHNA and CDR2 is YNFKEQ in the germline V gene. The germline V and J ends were trimmed by 0 bases and 0 bases, with 8 bases remaining between them. The CDR3 extends over 15 amino acids. The CDR3 spells CASSQDGNLNTEAFF. The CDR3 nucleotides are TGTGCCAGCAGCCAAGACGGCAATTTGAACACTGAAGCTTTCTTT.

This clonotype was observed a few times. The rearrangement uses TRBV7-9 and TRBJ2-5; no clear D gene. V gave up 7 bases and J gave up 2 bases, with 11 bases separating them. From germline, CDR1 is SEHNR and CDR2 FQNEAQ (reference sequence). This CDR3 is built from 13 residues. The CDR3 nucleotides are TGTGCCAGCAACCCGGTGGTTCAAGAGACCCAGTACTTC. Its protein is CASNPVVQETQYF.

The rearrangement links TRBV3-1 to TRBJ1-1; 8 nucleotides line up with TRBD1. The CDR3 consists of 14 residues. The V gene's germline CDR1 is LGHDT and CDR2 YNNKEL (reference sequence). V was clipped by 2 bases and J by 4 bases; unmatched bases: 3. CDR3 loop: CASSQTQGATEAFF. The CDR3 bases are TGTGCCAGCAGCCAAACCCAGGGGGCCACTGAAGCTTTCTTT.

Regarding this clonotype: A much larger clone differs from this one at a single base, so this may be a read error. The chain employs TRBV7-2 and TRBJ2-7, with unresolved D. Germline lookup yields CDR1 SGHTA and CDR2 FQGNSA. The CDR3 length is 14 residues. As DNA, the CDR3 is TGTGCCAGCAACTTAGTCGAGTTGTCCTACGAGCAGTACTTC. Its translation: CASNLVELSYEQYF.

The chain couples TRBV20-1 to TRBJ1-1; D call uncertain. Trimming pared 1 base from V and 4 bases from J, leaving 13 bases between. Germline CDR1 reads DFQATT; CDR2 reads SNEGSKA (reference sequence). This CDR3 has 14 amino acids. Here the CDR3 DNA reads TGCAGTGCTAGAGTCCCCGGGAGGGTCACTGAAGCTTTCTTT. This sequence encodes CSARVPGRVTEAFF.

This clonotype was found a few times. This rearrangement joins TRBV20-1 to TRBJ1-1, with D unclear. V dropped 6 bases and J dropped 1 base, with 15 bases sitting between them. The CDR3 spans 14 residues. Germline V gives CDR1 DFQATT, CDR2 SNEGSKA (reference sequence). CDR3 bases: TGCAGTGCCCTCGTCGGGTCGGGGAACACTGAAGCTTTCTTT. Amino acid sequence: CSALVGSGNTEAFF.

A few counts support this clonotype. The V gene is TRBV7-2, the J gene TRBJ2-1; D remains ambiguous. Trimming stripped 2 bases from V and 4 bases from J, with 15 bases between. The CDR3 spans 16 residues. The germline V gene encodes CDR1 SGHTA and CDR2 FQGNSA. This CDR3 is CASSLWSPAPYNEQFF. CDR3 nucleotides: TGTGCCAGCAGCTTATGGAGCCCTGCCCCGTACAATGAGCAGTTCTTC.

The V gene is TRBV29-1, the J gene TRBJ1-2, with a weak D call TRBD1 (5 bases). The CDR3 runs to 15 residues. Trimming shortened V by 6 bases and J by 1 base, and 18 bases separated the two germline ends. Germline V CDR1 and CDR2: SQVTM, ANQGSEA. CDR3 DNA: TGCAGCGTCCGGGACCATCAAAGAAGTAACTATGGCTACACCTTC. It is translated as CSVRDHQRSNYGYTF.

The chain employs TRBV5-4 and TRBJ2-5, with D unresolved. Between the trimmed V and J ends, which lost 1 base and 2 bases, there was a span of 15 bases. Germline V gives CDR1 SGHNT, CDR2 YYREEE (reference sequence). CDR3 length equals 16 residues. The CDR3 region has the DNA TGTGCCAGCAGCTTGCTGGGTCCAAGCAAGCAAGAGACCCAGTACTTC. It is translated as CASSLLGPSKQETQYF.

This clonotype was recorded a few times. The chain has TRBV12-5 and TRBJ2-1; 8 bases are a match to TRBD2. V lost 1 base and J lost 5; bases outside the gene matches: 10. The CDR3 extends over 17 amino acids. Germline loops: CDR1 LGHNT, CDR2 FRNRAP. The CDR3 sequence: CASGLALSGSINNEQFF. The CDR3 region has the DNA TGTGCTAGTGGTTTGGCCCTGAGCGGGAGCATCAACAATGAGCAGTTCTTC.

The chain has TRBV14 and TRBJ2-3, with 9 bases fitting TRBD2. From germline, CDR1 is SGHDN and CDR2 FVKESK. Trimming removed 1 base from V and 7 bases from J; junction bases left unmatched: 12. The CDR3 sequence is 17 residues long. CDR3 protein: CASSQVKAGGPIHTQYF. CDR3 DNA: TGTGCCAGCAGCCAAGTTAAGGCGGGAGGGCCAATACATACGCAGTATTTT.